This T cell receptor beta chain was profiled in a study of blood T cell repertoires in COVID-19. Seattle researchers signed up patients amid active infection and tracked them longitudinally. In the original workflow: Nucleated cell number was recorded as an estimate derived from reference gene primer amplification. TCRdb keeps only in-frame clones here, not all; method: immunoSEQ multiplex PCR. D and trimming come from the DNA, and the V and J calls and clone size come from that table. Of 300,000 to 400,000 clones listed, roughly 86% are singletons. This sequence was found in a man in his thirties or forties with COVID-19, enrolled during active disease. Sequenced sample: peripheral blood.

Written as DNA, the CDR3 is TGCGCCAGCAGCCAAGATGGACAGGGGGTGGACTATGGCTACACCTTC. Residues: CASSQDGQGVDYGYTF. The chain employs TRBV4-3 and TRBJ1-2; 10 positions match TRBD1. Germline trimming cut 0 bases from V and 3 bases from J; bases unmatched to any gene: 4. The CDR3 runs 16 residues. From germline, CDR1 is LGHNA and CDR2 YSLEER.